This note documents a single T cell receptor beta chain sequence. Its cognate antigen has yet to be identified. Per-nucleotide qualities are absent, and no much larger clonotype sits a single base away. Set within a cohort of healthcare workers in London, UK, this nested case-control study involved weekly PCR testing of nasopharyngeal swabs along with blood sampling. Healthcare workers were recruited between 23 and 31 March 2020, during the week of the UK lockdown, and were followed weekly for up to about 15 weeks. The data stem from a study of early T cells in non-severe SARS-CoV-2 infection (dated by TCRdb to about 2021). Broadly, across the study: Bulk RNA from unsorted whole blood was used for TCR sequencing, so alpha and beta chains could not be paired. Results and caveats for the whole study, not just this receptor: VDJdb matching was skewed toward anti-spike CD8 responses and likely underestimated virus-specific expansions, missing private and CD4 specificities.

Receptor libraries were prepared by 5' RACE. Sequencing took place on a NextSeq 500. To correct for sequencing error and PCR bias, the TCR library protocol tagged individual cDNA molecules with unique molecular identifiers. Both TCR alpha and beta chains were sequenced, and tight co-correlation was observed between alpha and beta sequence abundances in each sample. In the original analysis: Decombinator V4 was used to annotate TCR sequences for V gene, J gene and CDR3. TCRs were defined as expanded if a significant change between any two time points was detected under a Poisson model with p below 0.0001. TCR abundances were normalised to the total number of TCRs sequenced in each sample and reported as counts per million. MAIT TCRs were defined by TRAV1-2 paired with TRAJ12, TRAJ20 or TRAJ33, and iNKT TCRs by TRAV10 paired with TRAJ18. VDJdb, accessed 1 November 2021, was searched for CMV, EBV and SARS-CoV-2 annotated TCRs, excluding TCRs annotated for multiple antigens. In-frame beta chains were kept once TCRdb had trimmed the public reads at Q25 with fastp and called clones with MiXCR. When rows share a CDR3 protein, they turn into one entry using the most common DNA and genes. TCRdb's processing, not the authors' own work, is the source of the V and J calls. The sample profile shows about 77,000 distinct CDR3 sequences; approximately 16% of them were found once. 2.9% of the sample comes from the top ten.

V lost 8 bases and J lost 4 bases; the stretch between them is 12 bases long. Including the terminal cysteine and phenylalanine, the CDR3 comprises 14 residues. The DNA shown is the 42-base CDR3, in frame from base 1. The CDR1 and CDR2 encoded by the germline V gene (reference sequence) are SEHNR and FQNEAQ. The receptor was isolated from an adult who was a healthcare worker with PCR-confirmed SARS-CoV-2 infection or an uninfected control (not recorded which). Input material: whole blood. The sequence joins TRBV7-9 to TRBJ2-6, with no reliable assignment of the D segment. This receptor has the CDR3 CASVRDGGANVLTF. The sequenced DNA is TGTGCCAGCGTCCGAGATGGAGGGGCCAACGTCCTGACTTTC.